One and the same sample provided the 7 T cell receptor beta chains below, sequenced in a study of blood T cells in healthy people across ages. Then a second PCR, running roughly 6 to 12 cycles, was carried out with a sample-barcoded 5' primer and a J-beta primer mix. TCRdb ran MiXCR on the 5' RACE reads and lists one entry per CDR3 protein. Counted here are about 930,000 distinct CDR3 sequences, roughly 29% occurring once; the ten biggest clones make up roughly a tenth. These data were also filed under a second study, of T cells of mothers and their children.

The sequenced sample was blood. Source of these receptors: a woman aged 40-49 years in good health.

Ten or more counts support this clonotype. This chain joins TRBV20-1 and TRBJ1-6; D remains unclear. The CDR3 sequence is 14 residues long. Germline CDR1 and CDR2: DFQATT and SNEGSKA (reference sequence). Trimming stripped 0 bases from V and 7 bases from J, with 10 bases between. The CDR3 region has the DNA TGCAGTGCTAGAGATAGGCAGAAAAATTCACCCCTCCACTTT. Its translation is CSARDRQKNSPLHF.

This clonotype has only a few counts. This chain connects TRBV6-5 to TRBJ1-4; D is uncertain. This CDR3 spans 15 amino acids. From germline, CDR1 is MNHEY and CDR2 SVGAGI. The V and J ends lost 0 bases and 5 bases respectively, with 10 bases between them. CDR3 loop: CASSYSRTMNEKLFF. CDR3 in DNA: TGTGCCAGCAGTTACTCCCGGACTATGAATGAAAAACTGTTTTTT.

This chain joins TRBV28 and TRBJ2-3; D perhaps matches TRBD2 (5 bases). This CDR3 contains 15 residues. The V gene's germline CDR1 is MDHEN and CDR2 SYDVKM. V was shortened by 4 bases and J by 3 bases, with 14 bases between the two germline ends. CDR3 residues: CASSSGEQLTDTQYF. The DNA for the CDR3 is TGTGCCAGCAGTTCCGGGGAACAGTTGACAGATACGCAGTATTTT. The full variable domain, with the rest looked up from reference TRBV28 and TRBJ2-3, is DVKVTQSSRYLVKRTGEKVFLECVQDMDHENMFWYRQDPGLGLRLIYFSYDVKMKEKGDIPEGYSVSREKKERFSLILESASTNQTSMYLCASSSGEQLTDTQYFGPGTRLTVL.

This clonotype was picked up a small number of times. The chain combines TRBV20-1 with TRBJ1-5, with a possible D match to TRBD1 (6 bases). The CDR3 length is 15 residues. Per germline, CDR1 DFQATT and CDR2 SNEGSKA (reference sequence). V was shortened by 6 bases and J by 2 bases, with 17 bases between the two germline ends. The CDR3 sequence: CSAEVRPGGNQPQHF. The CDR3 DNA is TGCAGTGCAGAGGTCAGGCCAGGGGGCAATCAGCCCCAGCATTTT.

Comments on this clonotype: Just one base apart from a much larger clone, this may be a read error. The chain is built from TRBV12-3 or TRBV12-4 and TRBJ2-1; D ambiguous. This CDR3 region has 13 residues. The CDR3: CASRLVGQSEQFF. Here the CDR3 DNA reads TGTGCCAGCAGGTTAGTCGGTCAGAGTGAGCAGTTCTTC.

This clonotype was found once. V is TRBV4-3 and J is TRBJ2-1; tentatively, D is TRBD1 (6 bases). The V gene lost 0 bases and the J gene lost 1 base, with 10 bases spanning the gap. CDR1 LGHNA and CDR2 YSLEER come from the germline V gene. The CDR3 contains 16 residues. The CDR3 DNA follows: TGCGCCAGCAGCCAAGAGGGTAGGGGGTCCTACAATGAGCAGTTCTTC. It codes for CASSQEGRGSYNEQFF.

This clonotype was counted many times. The rearrangement uses TRBV9 and TRBJ1-2; no reliable D call. Trimming shortened V by 0 bases and J by 3 bases, and 15 bases separated the two germline ends. Germline loops: CDR1 SGDLS, CDR2 YYNGEE. The CDR3 length is 16 residues. DNA for the CDR3: TGTGCCAGCAGCGTAGAGGCCACAAGGATGGACTATGGCTACACCTTC. Protein: CASSVEATRMDYGYTF.